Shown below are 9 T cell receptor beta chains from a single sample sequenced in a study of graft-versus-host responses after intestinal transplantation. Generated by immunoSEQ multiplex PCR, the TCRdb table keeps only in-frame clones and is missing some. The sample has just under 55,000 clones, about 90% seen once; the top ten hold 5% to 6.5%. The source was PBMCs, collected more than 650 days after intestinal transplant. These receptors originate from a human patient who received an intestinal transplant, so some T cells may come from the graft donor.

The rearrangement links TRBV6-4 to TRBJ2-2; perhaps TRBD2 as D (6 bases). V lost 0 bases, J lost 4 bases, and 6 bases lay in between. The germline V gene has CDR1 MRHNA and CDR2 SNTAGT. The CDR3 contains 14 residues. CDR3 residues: CASSDSTSTGELFF. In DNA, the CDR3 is TGTGCCAGCAGTGACTCGACTAGCACCGGGGAGCTGTTTTTT.

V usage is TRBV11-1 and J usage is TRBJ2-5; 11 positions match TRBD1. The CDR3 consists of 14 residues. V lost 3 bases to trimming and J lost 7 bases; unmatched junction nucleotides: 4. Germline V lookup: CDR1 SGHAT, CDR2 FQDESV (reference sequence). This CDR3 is CASSLGQGGGTQYF. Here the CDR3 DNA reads TGTGCCAGCAGCTTGGGACAGGGGGGAGGGACCCAGTACTTC.

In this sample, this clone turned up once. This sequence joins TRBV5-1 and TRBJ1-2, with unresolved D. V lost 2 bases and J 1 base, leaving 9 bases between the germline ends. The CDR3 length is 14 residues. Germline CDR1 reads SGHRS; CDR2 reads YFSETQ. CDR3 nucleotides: TGCGCCAGCAGCTTAGCTTCCAGTAACTATGGCTACACCTTC. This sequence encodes CASSLASSNYGYTF.

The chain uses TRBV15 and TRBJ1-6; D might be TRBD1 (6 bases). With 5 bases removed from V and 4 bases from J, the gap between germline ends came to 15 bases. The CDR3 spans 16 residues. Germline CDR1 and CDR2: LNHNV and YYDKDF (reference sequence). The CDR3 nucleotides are TGTGCCACCAGCGAGACAGGAGATCCATATAATTCACCCCTCCACTTT. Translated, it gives CATSETGDPYNSPLHF.

CDR3 protein: CASSLARLAESQETQYF. The CDR3 region has the DNA TGTGCCAGCAGTTTAGCCCGCCTAGCGGAGAGCCAAGAGACCCAGTACTTC. The genes are TRBV28 and TRBJ2-5; 7 bases match TRBD2. The germline V gene encodes CDR1 MDHEN and CDR2 SYDVKM. With V trimmed by 2 bases and J by 1 base, 10 bases remained unmatched. This CDR3 is built from 17 residues.

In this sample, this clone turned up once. The CDR3 region has the DNA TGTGCCAGCAGCGTAGGGGCGGAAGAGACCCAGTACTTC. This gives the protein CASSVGAEETQYF. This rearrangement joins TRBV9 to TRBJ2-5; D call uncertain. Per germline, CDR1 SGDLS and CDR2 YYNGEE. V lost 0 bases and J lost 3, with 6 bases in between. This CDR3 has 13 amino acids.

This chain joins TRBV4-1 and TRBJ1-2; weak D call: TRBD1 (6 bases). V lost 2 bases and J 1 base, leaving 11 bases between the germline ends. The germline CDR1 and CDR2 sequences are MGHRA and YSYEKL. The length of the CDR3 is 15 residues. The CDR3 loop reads CASSQPQDSNYGYTF. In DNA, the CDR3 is TGCGCCAGCAGCCAACCCCAGGACAGTAACTATGGCTACACCTTC.

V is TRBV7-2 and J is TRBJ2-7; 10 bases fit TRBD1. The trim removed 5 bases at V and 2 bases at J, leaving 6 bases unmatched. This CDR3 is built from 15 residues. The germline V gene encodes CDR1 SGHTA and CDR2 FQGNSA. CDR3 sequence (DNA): TGTGCCAGCAGCCAGAGACAGGGGGCACCCTACGAGCAGTACTTC. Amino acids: CASSQRQGAPYEQYF.

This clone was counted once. DNA of the CDR3: TGTGCCAGCAGTGATATGCGGACAGTACGAAAAAAACTGTTTTTT. Protein sequence: CASSDMRTVRKKLFF. J is TRBJ1-4 and V is TRBV2; D perhaps matches TRBD1 (6 bases). V gave up 3 bases and J gave up 9 bases, with 17 bases separating them. CDR3 length equals 15 residues. The V gene's germline CDR1 is SNHLY and CDR2 FYNNEI.